The clone carrying this TCR beta chain has a handful of counts. The source of the sample is a study of blood T cell repertoires in COVID-19. About the research overall: In each case, the material was cDNA or gDNA derived from T cells, B-cell-depleted T cells, or PBMCs.

Germline V CDR1 and CDR2: SEHNR, FQNEAQ (reference sequence). The V gene end was trimmed by 4 bases and the J gene end by 5 bases; junction bases not matched to a gene: 4. This CDR3 has 15 residues. The authors' processing: Amplification with reference gene primers provided the estimates of nucleated cell counts. The data were produced by immunoSEQ multiplex PCR, yet TCRdb's version contains in-frame clones alone and is incomplete. Clone size and V and J calls were adopted from that table, with D and trimming inferred from the DNA. The table shows 220,000 or so clones, with approximately 78% occurring only once.

The chain links TRBV7-9 to TRBJ2-1; 11 nucleotides agree with TRBD2. Sequenced sample: peripheral blood. The receptor was derived from an elderly woman with COVID-19, enrolled during active disease. The CDR3 region has the DNA TGTGCCAGCAGCTCCGGGACTAGCGGTCACAATGAGCAGTTCTTC. Translated, it gives CASSSGTSGHNEQFF.